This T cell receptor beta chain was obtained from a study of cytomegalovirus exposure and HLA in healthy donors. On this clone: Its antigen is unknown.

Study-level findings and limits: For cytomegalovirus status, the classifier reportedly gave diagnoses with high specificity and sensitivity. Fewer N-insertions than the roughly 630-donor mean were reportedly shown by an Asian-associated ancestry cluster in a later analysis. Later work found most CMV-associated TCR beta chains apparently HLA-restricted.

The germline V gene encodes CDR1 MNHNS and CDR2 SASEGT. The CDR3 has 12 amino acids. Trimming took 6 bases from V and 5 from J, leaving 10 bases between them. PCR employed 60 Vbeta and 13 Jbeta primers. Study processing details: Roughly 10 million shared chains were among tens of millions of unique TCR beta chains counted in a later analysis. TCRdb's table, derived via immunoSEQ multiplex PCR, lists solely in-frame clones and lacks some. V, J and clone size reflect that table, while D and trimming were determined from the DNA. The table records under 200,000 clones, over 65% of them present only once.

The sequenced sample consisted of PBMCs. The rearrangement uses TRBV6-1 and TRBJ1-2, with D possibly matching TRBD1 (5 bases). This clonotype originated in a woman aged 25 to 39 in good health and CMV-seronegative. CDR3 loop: CASRAAGYGYTF. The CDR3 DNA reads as TGTGCCAGCAGGGCCGCAGGGTATGGCTACACCTTC.